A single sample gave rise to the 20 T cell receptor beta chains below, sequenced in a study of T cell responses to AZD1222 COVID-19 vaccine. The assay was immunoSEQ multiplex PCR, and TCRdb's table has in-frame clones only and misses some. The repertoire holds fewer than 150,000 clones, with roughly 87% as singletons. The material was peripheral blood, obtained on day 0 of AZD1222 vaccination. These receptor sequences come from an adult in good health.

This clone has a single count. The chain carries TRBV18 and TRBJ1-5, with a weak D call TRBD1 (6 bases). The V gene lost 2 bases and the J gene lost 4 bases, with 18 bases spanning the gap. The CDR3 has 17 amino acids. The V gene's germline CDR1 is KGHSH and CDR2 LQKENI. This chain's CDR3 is CASSPVGGNLWNQPQHF. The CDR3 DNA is TGTGCCAGCTCACCAGTAGGGGGAAATCTTTGGAATCAGCCCCAGCATTTT.

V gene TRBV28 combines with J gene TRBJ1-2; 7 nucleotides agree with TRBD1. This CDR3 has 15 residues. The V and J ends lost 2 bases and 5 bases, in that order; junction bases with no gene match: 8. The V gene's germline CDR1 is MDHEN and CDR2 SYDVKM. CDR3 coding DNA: TGTGCCAGCAGTTTAGCACGGACAGGCGGATATGGCTACACCTTC. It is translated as CASSLARTGGYGYTF.

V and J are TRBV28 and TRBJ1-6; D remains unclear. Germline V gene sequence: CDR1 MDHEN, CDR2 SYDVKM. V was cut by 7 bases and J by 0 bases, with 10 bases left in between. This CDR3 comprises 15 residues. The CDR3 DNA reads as TGTGCCAGCACTCGATCCAGCTCCTATAATTCACCCCTCCACTTT. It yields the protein CASTRSSSYNSPLHF.

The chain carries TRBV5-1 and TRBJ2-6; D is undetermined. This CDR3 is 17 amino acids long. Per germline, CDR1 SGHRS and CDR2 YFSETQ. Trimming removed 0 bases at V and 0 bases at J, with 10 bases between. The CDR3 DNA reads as TGCGCCAGCAGCTTGGCCAACTTTTACTCTGGGGCCAACGTCCTGACTTTC. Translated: CASSLANFYSGANVLTF.

CDR3 in DNA: TGTGCCTCCGGGGCAATTCCTAACTATGGCTACACCTTC. Residues: CASGAIPNYGYTF. This rearrangement joins TRBV19 to TRBJ1-2; D perhaps matches TRBD1 (5 bases). Trimming left V 11 bases short and J 0 bases short, with 13 bases between. Germline loops: CDR1 LNHDA, CDR2 SQIVND (reference sequence). This CDR3 region has 13 residues.

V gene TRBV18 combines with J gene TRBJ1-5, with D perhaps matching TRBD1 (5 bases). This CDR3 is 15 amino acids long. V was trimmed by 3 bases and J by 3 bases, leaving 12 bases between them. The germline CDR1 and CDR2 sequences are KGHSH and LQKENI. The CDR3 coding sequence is TGTGCCAGCTCACCGAACGGGGGGTCCAATCAGCCCCAGCATTTT. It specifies CASSPNGGSNQPQHF.

In DNA form, the CDR3 reads TGTGCCAGCAGCTTAGGTGGGGGGGCCTTAGATACGCAGTATTTT. Protein sequence: CASSLGGGALDTQYF. The chain recombines TRBV7-2 with TRBJ2-3; TRBD2 is a possible D gene (7 bases). The CDR3 runs to 15 residues. From germline, CDR1 is SGHTA and CDR2 FQGNSA. The V and J ends lost 1 base and 5 bases respectively, with 13 bases between them. Full variable domain (missing parts from reference TRBV7-2 and TRBJ2-3): GAGVSQSPSNKVTEKGKDVELRCDPISGHTALYWYRQSLGQGLEFLIYFQGNSAPDKSGLPSDRFSAERTGGSVSTLTIQRTQQEDSAVYLCASSLGGGALDTQYFGPGTRLTVL.

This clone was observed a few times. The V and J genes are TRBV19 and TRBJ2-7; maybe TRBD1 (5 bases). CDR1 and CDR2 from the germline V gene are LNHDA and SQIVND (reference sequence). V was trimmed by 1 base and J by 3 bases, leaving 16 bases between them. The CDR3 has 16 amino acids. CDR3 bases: TGTGCCAGTAGTATAGGCACCAGGGTCAGCGTCTACGAGCAGTACTTC. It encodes CASSIGTRVSVYEQYF.

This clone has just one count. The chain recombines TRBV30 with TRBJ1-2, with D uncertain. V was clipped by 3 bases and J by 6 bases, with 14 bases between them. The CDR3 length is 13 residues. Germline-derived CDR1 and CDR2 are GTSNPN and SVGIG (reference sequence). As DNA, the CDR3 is TGTGCCTGGAGAGGCAGGCAACGGGATGGCTACACCTTC. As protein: CAWRGRQRDGYTF.

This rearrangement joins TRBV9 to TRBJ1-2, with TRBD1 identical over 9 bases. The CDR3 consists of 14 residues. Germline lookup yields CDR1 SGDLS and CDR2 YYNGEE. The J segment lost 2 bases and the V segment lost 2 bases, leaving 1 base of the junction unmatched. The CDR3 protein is CASSVTGGNYGYTF. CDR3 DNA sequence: TGTGCCAGCAGCGTGACAGGGGGGAACTATGGCTACACCTTC.

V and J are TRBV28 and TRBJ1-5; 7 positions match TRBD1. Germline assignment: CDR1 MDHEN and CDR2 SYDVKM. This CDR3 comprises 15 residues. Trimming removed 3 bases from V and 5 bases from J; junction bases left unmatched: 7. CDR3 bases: TGTGCCAGCAGTTTGGCTACGACAGGGCATCAGCCCCAGCATTTT. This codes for CASSLATTGHQPQHF.

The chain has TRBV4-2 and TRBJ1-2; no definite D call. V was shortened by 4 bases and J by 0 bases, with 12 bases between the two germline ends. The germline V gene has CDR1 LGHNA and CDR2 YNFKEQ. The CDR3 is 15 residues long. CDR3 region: CASSPTESPNYGYTF. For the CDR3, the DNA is TGTGCCAGCAGCCCGACTGAAAGCCCTAACTATGGCTACACCTTC.

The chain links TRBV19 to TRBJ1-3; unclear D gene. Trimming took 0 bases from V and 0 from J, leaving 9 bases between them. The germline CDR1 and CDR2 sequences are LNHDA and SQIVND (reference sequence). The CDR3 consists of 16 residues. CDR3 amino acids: CASSIEGRSSGNTIYF. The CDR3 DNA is TGTGCCAGTAGTATAGAGGGCCGGAGCTCTGGAAACACCATATATTTT.

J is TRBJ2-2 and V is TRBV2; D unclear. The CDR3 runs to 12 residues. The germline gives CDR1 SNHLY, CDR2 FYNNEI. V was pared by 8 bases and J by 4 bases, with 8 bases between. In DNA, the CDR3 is TGTGCCAGCTATTGGAGCACCGGGGAGCTGTTTTTT. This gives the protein CASYWSTGELFF. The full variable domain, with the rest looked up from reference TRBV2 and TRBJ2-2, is EPEVTQTPSHQVTQMGQEVILRCVPISNHLYFYWYRQILGQKVEFLVSFYNNEISEKSEIFDDQFSVERPDGSNFTLKIRSTKLEDSAMYFCASYWSTGELFFGEGSRLTVL.

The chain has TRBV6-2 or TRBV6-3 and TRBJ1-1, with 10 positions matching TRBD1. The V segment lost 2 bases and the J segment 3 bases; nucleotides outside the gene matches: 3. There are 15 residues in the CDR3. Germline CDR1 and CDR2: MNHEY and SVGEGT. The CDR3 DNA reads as TGTGCCAGCAGTTACCCGGGACAGGGGTACACTGAAGCTTTCTTT. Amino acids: CASSYPGQGYTEAFF.

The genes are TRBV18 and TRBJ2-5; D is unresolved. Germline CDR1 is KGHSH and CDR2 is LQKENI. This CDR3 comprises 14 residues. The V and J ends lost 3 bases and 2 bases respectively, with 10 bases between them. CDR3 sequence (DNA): TGTGCCAGCTCACCGGGCCTAGTACAAGAGACCCAGTACTTC. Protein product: CASSPGLVQETQYF.

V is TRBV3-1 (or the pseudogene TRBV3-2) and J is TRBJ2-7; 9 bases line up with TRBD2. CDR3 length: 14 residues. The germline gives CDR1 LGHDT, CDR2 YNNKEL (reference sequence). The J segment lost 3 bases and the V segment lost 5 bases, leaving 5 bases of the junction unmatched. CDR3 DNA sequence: TGTGCCAGCAGCGCAAGCGGGGGGCTCTACGAGCAGTACTTC. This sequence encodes CASSASGGLYEQYF.

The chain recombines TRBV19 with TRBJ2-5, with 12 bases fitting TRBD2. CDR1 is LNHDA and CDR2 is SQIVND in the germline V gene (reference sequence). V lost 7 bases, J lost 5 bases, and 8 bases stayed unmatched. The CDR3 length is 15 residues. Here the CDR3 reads CASTPSGGAFETQYF. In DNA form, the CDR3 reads TGTGCCAGTACCCCTAGCGGGGGGGCCTTCGAGACCCAGTACTTC.

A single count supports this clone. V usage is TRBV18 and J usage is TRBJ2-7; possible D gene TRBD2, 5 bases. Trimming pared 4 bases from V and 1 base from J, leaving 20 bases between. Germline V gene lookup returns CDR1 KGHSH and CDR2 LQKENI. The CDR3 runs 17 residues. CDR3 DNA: TGTGCCAGCTCACTCCCACAGCCAAGGAGAGGGTCCTACGAGCAGTACTTC. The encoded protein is CASSLPQPRRGSYEQYF.

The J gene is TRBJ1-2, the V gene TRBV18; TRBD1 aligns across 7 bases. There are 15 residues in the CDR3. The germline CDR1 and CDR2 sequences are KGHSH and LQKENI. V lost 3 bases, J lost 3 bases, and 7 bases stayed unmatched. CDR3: CASSPGQKLDYGYTF. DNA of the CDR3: TGTGCCAGCTCACCGGGACAGAAGTTAGACTATGGCTACACCTTC.